Included here is one TCR beta chain sequence, with context. The data derive from a study of blood T cell repertoires in COVID-19. Assay used: immunoSEQ multiplex PCR; TCRdb lists only in-frame clones, some missing. The data contain some 500,000 clones, roughly 89% of them singletons. Seattle's cohort entered during active infection and was followed longitudinally. V shed 5 bases, J shed 7 bases, and the junction held 8 bases outside the gene matches. This CDR3 contains 15 residues. Germline V gene lookup returns CDR1 MNHEY and CDR2 SVGAGI. The sequenced sample was peripheral blood. This chain links TRBV6-5 with TRBJ2-1, with 10 bases fitting TRBD2. The sequence was obtained from a woman aged 45 to 65 with COVID-19, enrolled during active disease. Written as DNA, the CDR3 is TGTGCCAGCAGTAGCGGGGGGGCCGGAAGAAATGAGCAGTTCTTC. As protein: CASSSGGAGRNEQFF.